This T cell receptor (beta chain) was sequenced for a study of regulatory T cells in long-lasting Graves disease. For TCR beta, libraries came from iRepertoire HTBI primers and Arm-PCR of CDR3 regions. TCRdb redid the calling of the multiplex PCR reads with MiXCR, one entry per CDR3 protein. This sample carries over 350,000 distinct CDR3 sequences, around 16% of them seen once, and the ten largest clones take roughly 8%. The time point: newly diagnosed GD, antithyroid drugs for less than 3 months. RNA extracted from PBMCs served as the sequencing template. The study, taken as a whole, reports: Study was limited to peripheral blood, excluding thyroid tissue. When disease was persistent, TRBV28, TRBJ1-2 and TRBJ2-5 were the favored segments.

For this clonotype: Antigen unknown. A much bigger clone sits one base away, suggesting this may be a read error.

Unmatched junction bases numbered 16, after V lost 6 bases and J lost 8 bases. This CDR3 is built from 15 residues. CDR1 SQVTM and CDR2 ANQGSEA come from the germline V gene. These data were likewise used in another study, on T cells in Graves' hyperthyroidism and ophthalmopathy. That paper states: No ophthalmopathy progression within 18 months constituted stable Graves' hyperthyroidism. First-round RT-PCR with HTBI primers amplified the TCR CDR3 region.

This receptor was obtained from a woman between 35 and 50 years old with Graves disease. The chain is built from TRBV29-1 and TRBJ2-1, with 7 bases matching TRBD2. Sequences were derived from peripheral blood mononuclear cells (PBMCs), sampled at new diagnosis, from a patient treated with antithyroid drugs. The CDR3 region has the DNA TGCAGCGTGGACGGGACTGGCGGGAGTGGAGATGAGCAGTTCTTC. Protein sequence: CSVDGTGGSGDEQFF.